Below, 32 T cell receptor gamma chains from the same sample are listed, as sequenced in a study of gamma-delta T cells after stem cell transplantation. TCRdb called clones anew from the RT-PCR reads with CATT. This sample has 1,500 to 2,000 gamma-chain clones, with roughly 2% found just once. The sequenced sample consisted of gamma-delta T cells. These receptors all stem from a human donor. It is not recorded whose cells these are; they may come from a transplant donor.

This clone is deemed medium-sized (0.01 to 0.1%). A read error is the likely source, as a far larger clone sits one nucleotide away. The identical CDR3 is also encoded by other nucleotide sequences in the sample. This rearrangement joins TRGV9 to TRGJP. The CDR3 totals 17 residues. The V segment lost 0 bases and the J segment 5 bases; nucleotides outside the gene matches: 4. Germline assignment: CDR1 GITISATS and CDR2 ISYDGTV (reference sequence). The CDR3 is CALWEVRKELGKKIKVF. The CDR3 nucleotides are TGTGCCTTGTGGGAGGTGCGAAAAGAGTTGGGCAAAAAAATCAAGGTATTT.

This clone has only a few counts. This chain connects TRGV9 to TRGJP. The CDR3 runs to 17 residues. The germline CDR1 and CDR2 sequences are GITISATS and ISYDGTV (reference sequence). V was pared by 0 bases and J by 6 bases, with 5 bases of the junction left unmatched. The CDR3 sequence: CALWEVQSELGKKIKVF. In DNA, the CDR3 is TGTGCCTTGTGGGAGGTGCAGTCAGAGTTGGGCAAAAAAATCAAGGTATTT.

This clone is judged medium-sized. The genes are TRGV9 and TRGJP. V lost 2 bases, J lost 5 bases, and 6 bases stayed unmatched. The germline V gene has CDR1 GITISATS and CDR2 ISYDGTV (reference sequence). There are 17 residues in the CDR3. The CDR3 nucleotides read TGTGCCTTGTGGGAGGCGGGGAAAGAGTTGGGCAAAAAAATCAAGGTATTT. Its translation is CALWEAGKELGKKIKVF.

J is TRGJP and V is TRGV9. This CDR3 is built from 17 residues. CDR1 is GITISATS, CDR2 ISYDGTV, per germline (reference sequence). Trimming cost V 6 bases and J 3 bases; bases outside gene matches: 8. The CDR3: CALWNHTQELGKKIKVF. The DNA of the CDR3 is TGTGCCTTGTGGAATCACACGCAAGAGTTGGGCAAAAAAATCAAGGTATTT.

By sample fraction, this clone is large. Other DNA sequences of this sample code for an identical CDR3. This chain joins TRGV9 and TRGJP. Losses at the gene ends were 0 bases for V and 7 bases for J; bases not matched to a gene: 3. This CDR3 comprises 16 residues. The germline gives CDR1 GITISATS, CDR2 ISYDGTV (reference sequence). DNA for the CDR3: TGTGCCTTGTGGGAGGTGCTGGAGTTGGGCAAAAAAATCAAGGTATTT. This encodes CALWEVLELGKKIKVF.

This clone was found a few times. This may be a read error, as it is one base from a much larger clone. Other DNA variants within this sample encode the same CDR3. V and J are TRGV9 and TRGJP. CDR1 is GITISATS, CDR2 ISYDGTV, per germline (reference sequence). The CDR3 length is 15 residues. In DNA form, the CDR3 reads TGTGCCCTGTGGGATACGGAGTTGGGCAAAAAAATCAAGGTATTT. As protein: CALWDTELGKKIKVF.

Remarks on this clone: The TCRdb protein, from a much larger clone, departs from this DNA's translation at residue 5, likely by read error; the protein shown derives from the DNA. The rearrangement joins TRGV9 to TRGJP. Looked up from germline, CDR1 is GITISATS and CDR2 is ISYDGTV (reference sequence). Trimming at V came to 5 bases and at J to 5 bases, leaving 9 bases not matched to a gene. This CDR3 is 17 amino acids long. CDR3 coding DNA: TGTGCCTTGTGGGGGGCACTAGAAGAGTTGGGCAAAAAAATCAAGGTATTT. As protein: CALWGALEELGKKIKVF.

About this clone: This sample includes further DNA sequences coding for the same CDR3. The chain couples TRGV9 to TRGJP. This CDR3 has 17 residues. After removal of 0 bases from V and 11 bases from J, the junction contained 10 bases not matched to a gene. Germline values: CDR1 GITISATS, CDR2 ISYDGTV (reference sequence). CDR3 loop: CALWEVGNRVGKKIKVF. The CDR3 DNA sequence: TGTGCCTTGTGGGAGGTGGGGAACAGAGTGGGCAAAAAAATCAAGGTATTT.

By its share, this clone is medium-sized (0.01 to 0.1%). This may come from a read error, since a much larger clone is one base off. V gene TRGV9 combines with J gene TRGJP. V lost 0 bases, J lost 5 bases, and 4 bases stayed unmatched. The CDR3 loop spans 17 amino acids. Germline V lookup: CDR1 GITISATS, CDR2 ISYDGTV (reference sequence). The CDR3 spells CALWEVHKELGKKIKVF. The CDR3 region has the DNA TGTGCCTTGTGGGAGGTGCATAAAGAGTTGGGCAAAAAAATCAAGGTATTT.

Comments on this clone: This specimen includes other DNA sequences encoding the same CDR3. The V call is TRGV9, the J call TRGJP. In germline, CDR1 is GITISATS, CDR2 ISYDGTV (reference sequence). V trimming: 0 bases; J trimming: 6 bases; junction bases outside the gene matches: 5. The CDR3 extends over 17 amino acids. The CDR3 region has the DNA TGTGCCTTGTGGGAGGTGCGGAGAGAGTTGGGCAAAAAAATCAAGGTATTT. This translates into CALWEVRRELGKKIKVF.

Notes on this clone: A single base is all that separates this from a far larger clone, so a read error is likely. The V call is TRGV9, the J call TRGJP. Germline V gene data show CDR1 as GITISATS and CDR2 as ISYDGTV (reference sequence). The CDR3 totals 19 residues. The V gene end was trimmed by 2 bases and the J gene end by 9 bases; junction bases not matched to a gene: 16. The CDR3 nucleotides read TGTGCCTTGTGGGAGGAGAAAAATCCCCCCGGGTTGGGCAAAAAAATCAAGGTATTT. Translation gives CALWEEKNPPGLGKKIKVF.

A few counts support this clone. With a far larger clone one base away, a read error is the likely cause. In the same sample, other DNA sequences code for this CDR3. The rearrangement joins TRGV9 to TRGJP. The CDR3 has 15 residues. Looked up from germline, CDR1 is GITISATS and CDR2 is ISYDGTV (reference sequence). CDR3 in amino acids: CALWEEELGKKIKVF. CDR3 DNA sequence: TGTGCCTTGTGGGAGGAAGAGTTGGGTAAAAAAATCAAGGTATTT.

This clone is medium-sized by share. The chain links TRGV3 to TRGJ1 or TRGJ2. The CDR3 spans 14 residues. Losses at the gene ends were 0 bases for V and 6 bases for J; bases not matched to a gene: 8. Germline values: CDR1 VTNTFY, CDR2 YDVSTARD (reference sequence). CDR3 sequence: CATWDRSLRYKKLF. The CDR3 nucleotides read TGTGCCACCTGGGACAGGTCGCTTCGTTATAAGAAACTCTTT.

In its sample, this clone is medium-sized. This rearrangement joins TRGV2 to TRGJ1 or TRGJ2. J lost 0 bases, V lost 4 bases, and 9 bases had no gene match. The CDR3 extends over 15 amino acids. Germline V gene data show CDR1 as EGSNGY and CDR2 as YDSYNSKV. The CDR3 here is CATWEGSGNYYKKLF. The CDR3 bases are TGTGCCACCTGGGAGGGGTCCGGGAATTATTATAAGAAACTCTTT.

The chain carries TRGV3 and TRGJ1 or TRGJ2. V lost 3 bases, J lost 4 bases, and 6 bases stayed unmatched. In germline, CDR1 is VTNTFY, CDR2 YDVSTARD (reference sequence). The CDR3 extends over 13 amino acids. The CDR3 DNA follows: TGTGCCACCTGGGACGACCCCTATTATAAGAAACTCTTT. Protein sequence: CATWDDPYYKKLF.

By share of the sample, this clone is large. Other DNA sequences of this sample code for an identical CDR3. The chain employs TRGV9 and TRGJP. The germline CDR1 and CDR2 sequences are GITISATS and ISYDGTV (reference sequence). J was trimmed by 7 bases and V by 1 base; bases with no gene match: 4. CDR3 length: 16 amino acids. The CDR3 is CALWEVQELGKKIKVF. CDR3 bases: TGTGCCTTGTGGGAGGTCCAGGAGTTGGGCAAAAAAATCAAGGTATTT.

V usage is TRGV9 and J usage is TRGJP. The germline gives CDR1 GITISATS, CDR2 ISYDGTV (reference sequence). V dropped 0 bases and J dropped 5; count of bases not matched to a gene: 13. This CDR3 has 20 amino acids. The CDR3 sequence: CALWEVQGWVEELGKKIKVF. The CDR3 nucleotides read TGTGCCTTGTGGGAGGTGCAGGGGTGGGTGGAAGAGTTGGGCAAAAAAATCAAGGTATTT.

This clone has a handful of counts. The mismatch at residue 5 between this DNA's translation and the TCRdb protein of a much larger clone likely reflects a read error; the protein shown is translated from the DNA. The V call is TRGV9, the J call TRGJP. V lost 5 bases and J lost 3; bases outside the gene matches: 4. The CDR3 consists of 16 residues. CDR1 is GITISATS, CDR2 ISYDGTV, per germline (reference sequence). CDR3 DNA: TGTGCCTTGTGGGGAGCGCAAGAGTTGGGCAAAAAAATCAAGGTATTT. Protein sequence: CALWGAQELGKKIKVF.

The chain recombines TRGV9 with TRGJP. The germline V gene encodes CDR1 GITISATS and CDR2 ISYDGTV (reference sequence). V gave up 6 bases and J gave up 4 bases; unmatched junction bases: 3. The CDR3 consists of 15 residues. Here the CDR3 DNA reads TGTGCCTTGTGGCTTCAAGAGTTGGGCAAAAAAATCAAGGTATTT. Translation gives CALWLQELGKKIKVF.

By share, this clone ranks as medium-sized. The gene calls are TRGV9 and TRGJP. The CDR3 has 17 amino acids. From germline, CDR1 is GITISATS and CDR2 ISYDGTV (reference sequence). V dropped 0 bases and J dropped 7; count of bases not matched to a gene: 6. CDR3 amino acids: CALWEVGGELGKKIKVF. The CDR3, as DNA: TGTGCCTTGTGGGAGGTGGGGGGTGAGTTGGGCAAAAAAATCAAGGTATTT.

The chain is built from TRGV9 and TRGJP. This CDR3 is 19 amino acids long. The trim removed 4 bases at V and 6 bases at J, leaving 15 bases unmatched. Per the germline V gene, CDR1 is GITISATS and CDR2 is ISYDGTV (reference sequence). CDR3 in amino acids: CALWDPFRSGELGKKIKVF. As DNA, the CDR3 is TGTGCCTTGTGGGACCCTTTCCGGTCGGGAGAGTTGGGCAAAAAAATCAAGGTATTT.

A note on this clone: The protein given by TCRdb reflects a much larger clone and differs at residue 15 from this DNA's translation, likely from a read error; the protein shown is the DNA's translation. This sequence joins TRGV9 and TRGJP. The CDR3 totals 17 residues. Germline V CDR1 and CDR2: GITISATS, ISYDGTV (reference sequence). The CDR3 sequence: CALWEVHGELGKKINVF. The CDR3 nucleotides are TGTGCCTTGTGGGAGGTGCATGGGGAGTTGGGCAAAAAAATCAATGTATTT.

This clone is deemed medium-sized. The chain joins TRGV9 to TRGJP. There are 19 residues in the CDR3. With V trimmed by 0 bases and J by 4 bases, 9 bases remained unmatched. CDR1 and CDR2 from the germline V gene are GITISATS and ISYDGTV (reference sequence). CDR3 loop: CALWEVRGLQELGKKIKVF. DNA of the CDR3: TGTGCCTTGTGGGAGGTGCGGGGGCTACAAGAGTTGGGCAAAAAAATCAAGGTATTT.

By its share, this clone is medium-sized. The sample holds other DNA sequences that translate to the same CDR3. The CDR3 reads CALWEVQKLGKKIKVF. In DNA form, the CDR3 reads TGTGCCTTGTGGGAGGTGCAGAAGTTGGGCAAAAAAATCAAGGTATTT. The V call is TRGV9, the J call TRGJP. This CDR3 has 16 residues. Germline CDR1 is GITISATS and CDR2 is ISYDGTV (reference sequence). Trimming cost V 0 bases and J 8 bases; bases outside gene matches: 4.

The gene calls are TRGV2 and TRGJ1 or TRGJ2. V lost 2 bases, J lost 12 bases, and 13 bases stayed unmatched. The CDR3 loop spans 13 amino acids. Looked up from germline, CDR1 is EGSNGY and CDR2 is YDSYNSKV. CDR3 sequence (DNA): TGTGCCACCTGGGACGCTGAGGGGATAGGGAAACTCTTT. Protein product: CATWDAEGIGKLF.

In its sample, this clone is medium-sized. V gene TRGV3 combines with J gene TRGJ1 or TRGJ2. Germline V CDR1 and CDR2: VTNTFY, YDVSTARD (reference sequence). This CDR3 region has 14 residues. The V gene end was trimmed by 1 base and the J gene end by 0 bases; junction bases not matched to a gene: 3. CDR3 in amino acids: CATWDSPNYYKKLF. The CDR3 coding sequence is TGTGCCACCTGGGACAGCCCGAATTATTATAAGAAACTCTTT.

On this clone: A far more abundant clone sits one base away, making this likely a read error. The chain has TRGV9 and TRGJ1 or TRGJ2. CDR3 length: 9 residues. In germline, CDR1 is GITISATS, CDR2 ISYDGTV (reference sequence). With 5 bases clipped from V and 16 bases from J, the junction kept 8 bases outside the gene matches. CDR3 sequence: CALWGGNLF. For the CDR3, the DNA is TGTGCCTTGTGGGGTGGGAACCTCTTT.

This clone is categorized as medium-sized. This chain's CDR3 is CATCRLRNTTGWFKIF. Here the CDR3 DNA reads TGTGCCACCTGCCGCCTTAGAAATACCACTGGTTGGTTCAAGATATTT. This chain uses TRGV4 with TRGJP1. V trimming: 7 bases; J trimming: 0 bases; junction bases outside the gene matches: 11. Germline V gene data show CDR1 as EGSTGY and CDR2 as YDSYTSSV. This CDR3 contains 16 residues.

By sample share, this clone is medium-sized. This specimen includes other DNA sequences encoding the same CDR3. The chain is built from TRGV9 and TRGJP. Germline loops: CDR1 GITISATS, CDR2 ISYDGTV (reference sequence). This CDR3 has 16 amino acids. Trimming took 0 bases from V and 10 from J; bases not matched to a gene: 6. CDR3 sequence: CALWEVQKLGKKIKVF. The CDR3 DNA sequence: TGTGCCTTGTGGGAGGTGCAGAAATTGGGCAAAAAAATCAAGGTATTT.

This clone is judged medium-sized (0.01 to 0.1%). The genes are TRGV9 and TRGJP. Germline lookup yields CDR1 GITISATS and CDR2 ISYDGTV (reference sequence). This CDR3 has 17 residues. The ends lost 2 bases at V and 6 bases at J; junction bases unmatched: 7. The CDR3 DNA follows: TGTGCCTTGTGGGAGGCTGAGTTAGAGTTGGGCAAAAAAATCAAGGTATTT. Translation gives CALWEAELELGKKIKVF.

In regard to this clone: A single base separates this from a much larger clone, so it may be a read error. The identical CDR3 is also encoded by other nucleotide sequences in the sample. The rearrangement links TRGV9 to TRGJP. J gave up 9 bases and V 0 bases, and 8 bases lay outside the gene matches. The CDR3 spans 17 residues. In germline, CDR1 is GITISATS, CDR2 ISYDGTV (reference sequence). The CDR3 spells CALWEVPLLLGKKIKVF. In DNA, the CDR3 is TGTGCCTTGTGGGAGGTGCCCTTGTTGTTGGGCAAAAAAATCAAGGTATTT.

This clone qualifies as large (0.1 to 1%). This sample includes further DNA sequences coding for the same CDR3. The chain employs TRGV9 and TRGJP1. The length of the CDR3 is 12 residues. V shed 5 bases and J 3 bases; nucleotides not matched to a gene: 0. CDR1 and CDR2 (germline): GITISATS, ISYDGTV (reference sequence). The CDR3: CALWATGWFKIF. As DNA, the CDR3 is TGTGCCTTGTGGGCCACTGGTTGGTTCAAGATATTT.